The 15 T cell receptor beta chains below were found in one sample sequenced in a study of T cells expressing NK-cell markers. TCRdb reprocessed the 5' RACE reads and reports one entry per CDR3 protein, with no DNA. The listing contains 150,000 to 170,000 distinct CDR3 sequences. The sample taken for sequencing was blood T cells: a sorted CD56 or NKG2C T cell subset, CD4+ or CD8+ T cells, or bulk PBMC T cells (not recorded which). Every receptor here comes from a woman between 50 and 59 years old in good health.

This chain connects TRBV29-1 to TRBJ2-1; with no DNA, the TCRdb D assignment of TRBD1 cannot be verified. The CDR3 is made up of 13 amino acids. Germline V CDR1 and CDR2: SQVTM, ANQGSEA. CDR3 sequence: CSVVGQGNNEQFF.

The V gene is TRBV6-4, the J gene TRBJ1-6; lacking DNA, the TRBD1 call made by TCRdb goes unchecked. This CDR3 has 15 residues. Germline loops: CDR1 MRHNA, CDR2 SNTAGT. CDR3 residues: CASSTGETGDSPLHF.

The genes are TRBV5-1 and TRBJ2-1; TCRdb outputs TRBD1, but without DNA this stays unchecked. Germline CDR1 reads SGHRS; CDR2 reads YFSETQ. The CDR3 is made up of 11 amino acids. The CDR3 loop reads CASRTGSEQFF.

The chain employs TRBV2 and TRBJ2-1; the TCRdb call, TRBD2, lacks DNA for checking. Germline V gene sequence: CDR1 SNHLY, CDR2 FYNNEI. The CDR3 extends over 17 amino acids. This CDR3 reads CASRALTGTSEYNEQFF.

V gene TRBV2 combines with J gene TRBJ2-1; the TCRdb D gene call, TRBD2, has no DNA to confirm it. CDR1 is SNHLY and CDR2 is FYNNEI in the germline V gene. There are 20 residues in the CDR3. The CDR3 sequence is CASSTPTSGRAKYAYNEQFF.

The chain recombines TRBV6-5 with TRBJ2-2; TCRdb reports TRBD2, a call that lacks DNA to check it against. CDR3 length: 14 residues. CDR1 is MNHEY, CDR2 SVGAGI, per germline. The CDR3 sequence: CASVASGYTGELFF.

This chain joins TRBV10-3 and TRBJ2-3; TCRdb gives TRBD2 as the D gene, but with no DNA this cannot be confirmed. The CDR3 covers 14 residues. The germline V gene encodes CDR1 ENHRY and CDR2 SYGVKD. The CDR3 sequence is CAISDVSGTDTQYF.

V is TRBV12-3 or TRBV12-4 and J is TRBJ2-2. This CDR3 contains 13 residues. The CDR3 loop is CASSFWRTGELFF.

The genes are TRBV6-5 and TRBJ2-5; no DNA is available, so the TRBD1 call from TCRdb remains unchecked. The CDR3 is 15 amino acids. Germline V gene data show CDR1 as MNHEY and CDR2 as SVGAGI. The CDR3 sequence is CASSATQGAVETQYF.

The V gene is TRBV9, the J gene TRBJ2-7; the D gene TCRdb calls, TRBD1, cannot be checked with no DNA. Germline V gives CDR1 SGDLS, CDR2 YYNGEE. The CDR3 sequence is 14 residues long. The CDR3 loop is CASSGGGGGYEQYF.

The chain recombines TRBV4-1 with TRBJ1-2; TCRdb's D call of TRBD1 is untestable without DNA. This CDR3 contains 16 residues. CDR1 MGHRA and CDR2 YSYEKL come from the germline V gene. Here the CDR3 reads CASSGSVDRGGYGYTF.

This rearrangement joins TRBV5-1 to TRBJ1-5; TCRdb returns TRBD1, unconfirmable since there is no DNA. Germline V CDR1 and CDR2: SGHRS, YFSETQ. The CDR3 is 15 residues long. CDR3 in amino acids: CAMGGTGDRNQPQHF.

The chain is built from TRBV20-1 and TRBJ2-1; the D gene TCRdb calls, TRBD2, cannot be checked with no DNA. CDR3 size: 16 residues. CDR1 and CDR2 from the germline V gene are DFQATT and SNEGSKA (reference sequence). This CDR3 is CSASVTSGLLPGEQFF.

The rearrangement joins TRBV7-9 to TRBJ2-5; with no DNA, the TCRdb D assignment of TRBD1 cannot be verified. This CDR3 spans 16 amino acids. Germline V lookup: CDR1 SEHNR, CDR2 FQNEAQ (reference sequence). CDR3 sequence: CASSSNQGARGETQYF.

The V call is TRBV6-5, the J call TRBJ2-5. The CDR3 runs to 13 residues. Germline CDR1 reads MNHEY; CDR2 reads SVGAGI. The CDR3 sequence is CASRGRDQETQYF.